A selection of T cell receptor beta chains follows, all from one sample in a study of long-term antiretroviral therapy in people with HIV. Measured with immunoSEQ multiplex PCR; TCRdb has only the in-frame clones, and not every one. The sample holds tens of thousands of clones, 80% to 90% seen once. The material was unsorted PBMCs, obtained 1.8 years after starting antiretroviral therapy. All receptors derive from a woman aged 18-29 years with HIV. Both conserved end residues are part of each CDR3. The D gene is left open where the match is weak. Clone size is given for some rows only: seen once, a few or many times, or a class if the clone is expanded.

15	.	TRBV18	TRBD1	TRBJ1-1	CASSPGTAIDTEAFF	TGTGCCAGCTCGCCCGGGACAGCCATCGACACTGAAGCTTTCTTT
16	.	TRBV5-6	.	TRBJ2-2	CASSLLTGGNTGELFF	TGTGCCAGCAGCTTGCTAACAGGTGGGAACACCGGGGAGCTGTTTTTT
14	.	TRBV27	.	TRBJ2-7	CASSPTTASYEQYF	TGTGCCAGCAGTCCCACGACAGCTTCCTACGAGCAGTACTTC
15	.	TRBV4-3	.	TRBJ2-1	CASSQVGDRYNEQFF	TGCGCCAGCAGCCAAGTAGGAGATCGCTACAATGAGCAGTTCTTC
16	.	TRBV7-4	TRBD2	TRBJ2-1	CASSLGKREGSDEQFF	TGTGCCAGCAGCTTAGGGAAGCGGGAGGGTAGCGATGAGCAGTTCTTC
14	.	TRBV18	TRBD2	TRBJ2-5	CASSRGLVRETQYF	TGTGCCAGCTCAAGGGGACTAGTTAGAGAGACCCAGTACTTC
14	.	TRBV29-1	.	TRBJ2-1	CSVAEGLGPGEQFF	TGCAGCGTTGCCGAGGGACTGGGGCCTGGGGAGCAGTTCTTC
12	.	TRBV9	.	TRBJ2-1	CASSVDNNEQFF	TGTGCCAGCAGCGTAGACAACAATGAGCAGTTCTTC
14	.	TRBV9	TRBD1	TRBJ1-2	CASSATGGAYGYTF	TGTGCCAGCAGCGCGACAGGGGGCGCCTATGGCTACACCTTC
14	.	TRBV28	.	TRBJ2-7	CASSLVGRGNEQYF	TGTGCCAGCAGTTTGGTTGGTAGGGGGAACGAGCAGTACTTC
14	.	TRBV4-2	TRBD2	TRBJ2-7	CASSQDGRVSEQYF	TGTGCCAGCAGCCAAGATGGGAGGGTGTCCGAGCAGTACTTC
14	.	TRBV19	.	TRBJ1-5	CASSITGPNQPQHF	TGTGCCAGTAGTATCACGGGGCCCAATCAGCCCCAGCATTTT
13	.	TRBV4-3	.	TRBJ2-2	CASSQVGGGELFF	TGCGCCAGCAGCCAAGTGGGGGGCGGGGAGCTGTTTTTT
13	.	TRBV15	.	TRBJ1-5	CATSRDRVEPQHF	TGTGCCACCAGCAGAGATCGGGTGGAGCCCCAGCATTTT
14	.	TRBV19	TRBD2	TRBJ2-5	CASSTASGKETQYF	TGTGCCAGTAGCACGGCTAGCGGGAAGGAGACCCAGTACTTC
15	once	TRBV7-9	TRBD2	TRBJ2-3	CASSRGGLQKGTQYF	TGTGCCAGCAGCCGCGGGGGGCTTCAAAAGGGTACGCAGTATTTT
13	.	TRBV6-1	.	TRBJ1-2	CASSETTNYGYTF	TGTGCCAGCAGCGAGACCACTAACTATGGCTACACCTTC
18	.	TRBV14	TRBD2	TRBJ2-7	CASSQERASGSISYEQYF	TGTGCCAGCAGCCAAGAAAGAGCTAGCGGGTCGATCTCCTACGAGCAGTACTTC
15	.	TRBV11-2	TRBD2	TRBJ2-7	CASSSPGGGDYEQYF	TGTGCCAGCAGCTCCCCGGGAGGGGGTGACTACGAGCAGTACTTC
14	.	TRBV6-5	.	TRBJ1-1	CASSYSQGTGKSFF	TGTGCCAGCAGTTACTCCCAGGGAACTGGGAAATCTTTCTTT
14	.	TRBV11-2	.	TRBJ2-7	CASSVQAHPYEQYF	TGTGCCAGCAGCGTACAGGCTCACCCCTACGAGCAGTACTTC
14	.	TRBV5-6	.	TRBJ2-5	CASSRTTGRETQYF	TGTGCCAGCAGCCGGACGACAGGGAGGGAGACCCAGTACTTC
17	.	TRBV7-7	.	TRBJ2-7	CASSPARYRVGGYEQYF	TGTGCTAGCAGCCCCGCCCGGTACAGGGTCGGCGGATACGAGCAGTACTTC
14	.	TRBV5-4	.	TRBJ1-2	CASSPRRQVYGYTF	TGTGCCAGCAGCCCCAGAAGACAGGTTTATGGCTACACCTTC
14	.	TRBV4-3	.	TRBJ1-4	CASSQVRGGEKLFF	TGCGCCAGCAGCCAAGTGAGAGGGGGGGAAAAACTGTTTTTT
15	once	TRBV7-3	.	TRBJ2-1	CASSFGRSSYNEQFF	TGTGCCAGCAGCTTCGGGCGGAGCTCCTACAATGAGCAGTTCTTC
17	.	TRBV7-3	.	TRBJ2-3	CASSRSSTSRGTDTQYF	TGTGCCAGCAGCCGTTCCTCGACTAGTCGGGGCACAGATACGCAGTATTTT
20	.	TRBV27	.	TRBJ2-7	CASSALALDGSGTGAYEQYF	TGTGCCAGCAGCGCACTCGCCCTGGATGGTTCCGGGACTGGGGCCTACGAGCAGTACTTC
13	once	TRBV15	.	TRBJ2-5	CATSRDATSFQYF	TGTGCCACCAGCAGAGACGCGACCTCATTCCAGTACTTC
15	.	TRBV19	.	TRBJ2-2	CASSRWGVNTGELFF	TGTGCCAGTAGTAGGTGGGGTGTGAACACCGGGGAGCTGTTTTTT
15	once	TRBV4-3	.	TRBJ1-2	CASSQDPGNVYGYTF	TGCGCCAGCAGCCAAGATCCAGGGAACGTCTATGGCTACACCTTC
13	.	TRBV7-9	.	TRBJ1-1	CASSLLMNTEAFF	TGTGCCAGCAGCTTATTAATGAACACTGAAGCTTTCTTT
14	.	TRBV27	TRBD2	TRBJ2-1	CASSLGLAGGPQFF	TGTGCCAGCAGTTTGGGACTAGCGGGAGGGCCACAGTTCTTC
16	.	TRBV14	.	TRBJ2-3	CASSQDFHRKTDTQYF	TGTGCCAGCAGCCAAGATTTCCACAGAAAGACAGATACGCAGTATTTT
16	.	TRBV28	TRBD2	TRBJ2-5	CASSPIAGEEQETQYF	TGTGCCAGCAGTCCCATAGCGGGAGAGGAACAAGAGACCCAGTACTTC
14	few	TRBV11-3	.	TRBJ2-1	CASSLGGSYNEQFF	TGTGCCAGCAGCTTAGGCGGGTCCTACAATGAGCAGTTCTTC
17	.	TRBV11-3	.	TRBJ2-2	CASSLVRESANTGELFF	TGTGCCAGCAGCTTAGTCCGGGAGTCGGCGAACACCGGGGAGCTGTTTTTT
12	.	TRBV10-3	.	TRBJ2-1	CAISENTREQFF	TGTGCCATCAGTGAGAATACTAGGGAGCAGTTCTTC
15	.	TRBV7-2	TRBD2	TRBJ2-1	CASSPAGGSYNEQFF	TGTGCCAGCAGCCCAGCGGGAGGGTCCTACAATGAGCAGTTCTTC
13	.	TRBV10-3	.	TRBJ2-3	CAISEYPTDTQYF	TGTGCCATCAGTGAGTATCCGACAGATACGCAGTATTTT
14	.	TRBV5-4	TRBD1	TRBJ1-5	CASSSDRGTQPQHF	TGTGCCAGCAGCTCCGACAGGGGGACCCAGCCCCAGCATTTT
15	.	TRBV27	.	TRBJ1-3	CASSADGNSGNTIYF	TGTGCCAGCAGTGCTGACGGAAACTCTGGAAACACCATATATTTT
16	.	TRBV4-2	TRBD1	TRBJ1-2	CASSQEGTGSNYGYTF	TGTGCCAGCAGCCAAGAGGGGACAGGCTCTAACTATGGCTACACCTTC
16	.	TRBV14	.	TRBJ2-1	CASSQEGLAVTDEQFF	TGTGCCAGCAGCCAAGAGGGGCTAGCCGTAACCGATGAGCAGTTCTTC
13	.	TRBV5-5	TRBD1	TRBJ1-1	CASSPGGQSGAFF	TGTGCCAGCAGCCCGGGGGGACAGAGTGGAGCTTTCTTT
12	.	TRBV7-2	.	TRBJ2-7	CASSQYVVEQYF	TGTGCCAGCAGTCAATATGTGGTAGAGCAGTACTTC
15	once	TRBV5-5	TRBD1	TRBJ1-3	CASSLSGGSGNTIYF	TGTGCCAGCAGCTTATCAGGGGGATCTGGAAACACCATATATTTT
19	.	TRBV27	TRBD1	TRBJ2-6	CASSHYNRGANSGANVLTF	TGTGCCAGCAGTCATTATAACAGGGGGGCGAATTCTGGGGCCAACGTCCTGACTTTC
15	.	TRBV27	TRBD1	TRBJ2-1	CASSPTGGINNEQFF	TGTGCCAGCAGTCCCACAGGGGGTATAAACAATGAGCAGTTCTTC
14	.	TRBV4-3	TRBD1	TRBJ2-7	CASSQGQGAYEQYF	TGCGCCAGCAGCCAAGGCCAGGGGGCCTACGAGCAGTACTTC
16	.	TRBV5-1	.	TRBJ2-3	CASSPLSGLSTDTQYF	TGCGCCAGCAGCCCCCTTAGCGGACTGAGCACAGATACGCAGTATTTT
14	.	TRBV5-1	TRBD2	TRBJ2-3	CASSRGLASDTQYF	TGCGCCAGCAGCCGAGGACTAGCTTCGGATACGCAGTATTTT
16	.	TRBV5-8	.	TRBJ2-7	CASSLGSGRRTYEQYF	TGTGCCAGCAGCTTGGGATCAGGGAGGAGAACCTACGAGCAGTACTTC
12	.	TRBV18	.	TRBJ2-3	CASSPGDSEQYF	TGTGCCAGCTCACCAGGAGACAGTGAGCAGTATTTT
14	once	TRBV27	TRBD1	TRBJ2-7	CASSVNLRDSEQYF	TGTGCCAGCAGCGTAAACCTCCGGGACAGCGAGCAGTACTTC